These 18 T cell receptor beta chains were all obtained from the same sample, sequenced in a study of cytomegalovirus exposure and HLA in healthy donors (dated by TCRdb to 2016 to 2017). Libraries came from the immunoSEQ multiplex PCR assay. In its TCRdb copy, this immuneACCESS table keeps in-frame sequences only and misses some clones. Where compared with another copy, unresolved V genes explain less than half of these, and the others have no known cause. Recorded for this sample are approximately 210,000 clones; 88% of them occurred a single time. The ten largest clones capture about 3% of the sample. The material sequenced was PBMCs. The receptors were gathered from a woman in her late teens or twenties in good health and CMV-seronegative.

This clone was seen a single time. This chain uses TRBV4-1 with TRBJ2-1; 7 nucleotides line up with TRBD2. The germline V gene has CDR1 MGHRA and CDR2 YSYEKL. J was trimmed by 6 bases and V by 1 base; bases with no gene match: 12. The length of the CDR3 is 17 residues. The CDR3 here is CASSQGGGRKSFNEQFF. The CDR3, as DNA: TGCGCCAGCAGCCAAGGTGGCGGGAGAAAAAGTTTCAATGAGCAGTTCTTC.

The chain carries TRBV5-4 and TRBJ2-7; possible D gene TRBD2, 6 bases. Trimming stripped 0 bases from V and 5 bases from J, with 15 bases between. CDR1 is SGHNT and CDR2 is YYREEE in the germline V gene (reference sequence). The CDR3 is 15 residues long. This CDR3 reads CASSLELPGVDEQYF. CDR3 DNA sequence: TGTGCCAGCAGCTTGGAATTGCCGGGAGTCGACGAGCAGTACTTC.

The chain is built from TRBV6-1 and TRBJ1-5, with 7 bases lining up with TRBD1. The CDR3 spans 14 residues. Germline CDR1 and CDR2: MNHNS and SASEGT. Germline trimming cut 6 bases from V and 6 bases from J; bases unmatched to any gene: 8. Written as DNA, the CDR3 is TGTGCCAGCAGAGATCCTAGGGGGCCTCAGCCCCAGCATTTT. Translated, it gives CASRDPRGPQPQHF.

CDR3 protein: CASSSPHGQGDTEAFF. The DNA of the CDR3 is TGTGCCAGCAGTTCCCCACACGGACAGGGTGACACTGAAGCTTTCTTT. V usage is TRBV28 and J usage is TRBJ1-1; 8 bases are shared with TRBD1. This CDR3 region has 16 residues. After removal of 4 bases from V and 3 bases from J, the junction contained 10 bases not matched to a gene. The germline V gene has CDR1 MDHEN and CDR2 SYDVKM.

V and J are TRBV11-3 and TRBJ2-1, with 9 positions matching TRBD2. There are 16 residues in the CDR3. The germline gives CDR1 SGHNT, CDR2 YENEEA. The ends lost 4 bases at V and 4 bases at J; junction bases unmatched: 8. In nucleotides, the CDR3 is TGTGCCAGCAGCTCGGGATCTAGCGGGGTATACAATGAGCAGTTCTTC. Amino acid sequence: CASSSGSSGVYNEQFF.

Here the CDR3 DNA reads TGTGCCAGCCGAGGCGGAGCCTACGAGCAGTACTTC. Amino acid sequence: CASRGGAYEQYF. The chain uses TRBV2 and TRBJ2-7; D not resolved. V lost 8 bases and J lost 2, with 10 bases in between. CDR1 SNHLY and CDR2 FYNNEI come from the germline V gene. This CDR3 has 12 residues.

This clone appeared a single time. J is TRBJ2-5 and V is TRBV2, with 7 bases that match TRBD2. The CDR3 runs 14 residues. J was trimmed by 5 bases and V by 4 bases; bases with no gene match: 7. Germline V CDR1 and CDR2: SNHLY, FYNNEI. CDR3 DNA sequence: TGTGCCAGCAGTGGAGGGAGGGCGGAGGAGACCCAGTACTTC. Amino acids: CASSGGRAEETQYF.

This clone was found once. The CDR3 loop reads CASSFGQGRYEQYF. CDR3 sequence (DNA): TGTGCCAGCAGTTTCGGACAGGGGCGCTACGAGCAGTACTTC. The V and J genes are TRBV27 and TRBJ2-7; 9 bases are shared with TRBD1. The CDR3 totals 14 residues. Trimming removed 3 bases from V and 3 bases from J; junction bases left unmatched: 3. The germline V gene has CDR1 MNHEY and CDR2 SMNVEV (reference sequence).

The chain combines TRBV5-6 with TRBJ1-1; TRBD1 aligns across 11 bases. After removal of 2 bases from V and 5 bases from J, the junction contained 8 bases not matched to a gene. In germline, CDR1 is SGHDT, CDR2 YYEEEE. This CDR3 region has 16 residues. The CDR3 DNA follows: TGTGCCAGCAGCTTTCGGTCGGGACAGGGGGGGACTGAAGCTTTCTTT. It encodes CASSFRSGQGGTEAFF. The entire variable domain, with the rest obtained from reference TRBV5-6 and TRBJ1-1, is as follows: DAGVTQSPTHLIKTRGQQVTLRCSPKSGHDTVSWYQQALGQGPQFIFQYYEEEERQRGNFPDRFSGHQFPNYSSELNVNALLLGDSALYLCASSFRSGQGGTEAFFGQGTRLTVV.

This clone was counted a few times. This rearrangement joins TRBV5-1 to TRBJ2-7; the match to TRBD1 covers 10 bases. Germline lookup yields CDR1 SGHRS and CDR2 YFSETQ. The CDR3 extends over 14 amino acids. The J segment lost 4 bases and the V segment lost 4 bases, leaving 5 bases of the junction unmatched. The CDR3 loop is CASSPGTGAYEQYF. CDR3 nucleotides: TGCGCCAGCAGCCCGGGGACAGGGGCGTACGAGCAGTACTTC.

This rearrangement joins TRBV6-5 to TRBJ1-5, with 7 nucleotides matching TRBD1. V lost 2 bases and J lost 6; bases outside the gene matches: 1. The length of the CDR3 is 13 residues. Germline V gene data show CDR1 as MNHEY and CDR2 as SVGAGI. The CDR3 is CASSYDRVQPQHF. The DNA for the CDR3 is TGTGCCAGCAGTTACGACAGGGTTCAGCCCCAGCATTTT.

This chain connects TRBV4-3 to TRBJ2-1; a possible D gene is TRBD1 (5 bases). V shed 0 bases and J shed 7 bases, with 7 bases lying between them. The CDR3 runs to 13 residues. Germline values: CDR1 LGHNA, CDR2 YSLEER. CDR3 residues: CASSQEGRNEQFF. The DNA for the CDR3 is TGCGCCAGCAGCCAAGAGGGGCGGAATGAGCAGTTCTTC.

The chain has TRBV4-1 and TRBJ2-7; the D gene is possibly TRBD2 (5 bases). This CDR3 comprises 16 residues. Trimming shortened V by 4 bases and J by 0 bases, and 16 bases separated the two germline ends. In germline, CDR1 is MGHRA, CDR2 YSYEKL. As DNA, the CDR3 is TGCGCCAGCAGCCCGGGTCGGGGATACAGCTCCTACGAGCAGTACTTC. Amino acid sequence: CASSPGRGYSSYEQYF.

This clone was detected only once. The genes are TRBV5-4 and TRBJ1-2; no reliable D call. This CDR3 region has 14 residues. V shed 0 bases and J shed 1 base, with 7 bases lying between them. Germline V CDR1 and CDR2: SGHNT, YYREEE (reference sequence). The CDR3 here is CASSLGQINYGYTF. The CDR3 nucleotides read TGTGCCAGCAGCTTGGGTCAGATTAACTATGGCTACACCTTC.

The chain employs TRBV5-6 and TRBJ2-7, with a possible D match to TRBD1 (5 bases). Deletions cut 1 base from V and 2 bases from J, with 7 bases between. The germline V gene encodes CDR1 SGHDT and CDR2 YYEEEE. This CDR3 has 13 residues. CDR3 protein: CASSLLQAYEQYF. Written as DNA, the CDR3 is TGTGCCAGCAGCTTGTTACAGGCCTACGAGCAGTACTTC.

CDR3 residues: CASSSRGEWTDTQYF. In DNA, the CDR3 is TGTGCCAGCAGTTCCAGGGGAGAGTGGACAGATACGCAGTATTTT. V gene TRBV28 combines with J gene TRBJ2-3; maybe TRBD1 (6 bases). The V end lost 4 bases, the J end lost 3 bases, and 14 bases lay between the germline ends. CDR3 length: 15 amino acids. CDR1 and CDR2 from the germline V gene are MDHEN and SYDVKM.

This chain joins TRBV6-1 and TRBJ2-3; 8 bases map to TRBD1. CDR1 is MNHNS, CDR2 SASEGT, per germline. J gave up 1 base and V 1 base, and 4 bases lay outside the gene matches. The CDR3 runs 16 residues. The DNA for the CDR3 is TGTGCCAGCAGTGAAGGGCCGGGACAGGGCACAGATACGCAGTATTTT. Residues: CASSEGPGQGTDTQYF.

This chain connects TRBV5-1 to TRBJ1-2, with 9 bases lining up with TRBD1. In germline, CDR1 is SGHRS, CDR2 YFSETQ. V lost 1 base to trimming and J lost 7 bases; unmatched junction nucleotides: 11. The CDR3 loop spans 16 amino acids. The CDR3 spells CASSLSTGQGSPGYTF. In DNA, the CDR3 is TGCGCCAGCAGCTTGAGCACGGGACAGGGATCTCCTGGCTACACCTTC.